Presented here are 31 T cell receptor beta chains from one specimen sequenced in a study of shared clonotypes between healthy human individuals. The method was immunoSEQ multiplex PCR; TCRdb's version includes in-frame clones alone and lacks a portion of them. The repertoire holds millions of clones, with more than 90% as singletons. The sample comprised naive CD4+ T cells sorted from blood. Subset specified: CD45RA+ positively selected. The receptors derive from a man between 18 and 29 years old in good health.

The chain combines TRBV5-1 with TRBJ1-4; D is unclear. The germline CDR1 and CDR2 sequences are SGHRS and YFSETQ. The CDR3 has 15 residues. V lost 0 bases and J lost 8, with 14 bases in between. DNA of the CDR3: TGCGCCAGCAGCTTGGCGTCGGACGCTCGGGAAAAACTGTTTTTT. It codes for CASSLASDAREKLFF. The variable domain in full, with the rest retrieved from reference TRBV5-1 and TRBJ1-4, is KAGVTQTPRYLIKTRGQQVTLSCSPISGHRSVSWYQQTPGQGLQFLFEYFSETQRNKGNFPGRFSGRQFSNSRSEMNVSTLELGDSALYLCASSLASDAREKLFFGSGTQLSVL.

There are a few counts of this clone. Different DNA sequences within this sample yield the same CDR3. This chain connects TRBV5-1 to TRBJ2-3; D remains unclear. The ends were cut back, 4 bases at V and 2 bases at J, with 5 bases in the middle. Germline CDR1 reads SGHRS; CDR2 reads YFSETQ. The CDR3 totals 12 residues. CDR3 coding DNA: TGCGCCAGCAGCCAGAACACAGATACGCAGTATTTT. Translated: CASSQNTDTQYF.

The V gene is TRBV6-1, the J gene TRBJ2-3; TRBD1 matches 7 bases. Germline loops: CDR1 MNHNS, CDR2 SASEGT. This CDR3 has 15 residues. V lost 8 bases to trimming and J lost 2 bases; unmatched junction nucleotides: 10. This CDR3 is CASGLQGYATDTQYF. The CDR3 DNA sequence: TGTGCCAGCGGATTACAGGGGTACGCCACAGATACGCAGTATTTT.

CDR3 DNA sequence: TGTGCCAGCGAGGAGGGGTCCACTGAAGCTTTCTTT. Translation gives CASEEGSTEAFF. The chain employs TRBV6-6 and TRBJ1-1; D perhaps matches TRBD1 (5 bases). With 8 bases removed from V and 4 bases from J, the gap between germline ends came to 11 bases. This CDR3 is built from 12 residues. CDR1 MNHNY and CDR2 SVGAGI come from the germline V gene (reference sequence).

This chain joins TRBV30 and TRBJ2-3; maybe TRBD1 (6 bases). CDR1 and CDR2 (germline): GTSNPN, SVGIG (reference sequence). The CDR3 has 13 residues. Trimming shortened V by 4 bases and J by 5 bases, and 13 bases separated the two germline ends. CDR3 residues: CAWTFEGVDTQYF. The CDR3 nucleotides read TGTGCCTGGACCTTCGAGGGGGTAGATACGCAGTATTTT.

The rearrangement uses TRBV30 and TRBJ2-7; 9 bases match TRBD1. This CDR3 is built from 16 residues. With V trimmed by 3 bases and J by 3 bases, 12 bases remained unmatched. Looked up from germline, CDR1 is GTSNPN and CDR2 is SVGIG (reference sequence). The CDR3 nucleotides read TGTGCCTGGAGCACACCCCGGACAGGGGCCATCTACGAGCAGTACTTC. The encoded protein is CAWSTPRTGAIYEQYF.

This chain links TRBV5-1 with TRBJ1-1; unclear D gene. V was pared by 1 base and J by 2 bases, with 12 bases between. The CDR3 is made up of 15 amino acids. Germline values: CDR1 SGHRS, CDR2 YFSETQ. CDR3 DNA: TGCGCCAGCAGCTTGAAAATTCAGATTAACACTGAAGCTTTCTTT. Encoded protein: CASSLKIQINTEAFF.

As to this clone: At one end the junction does not follow the germline gene, possibly because of a read error. This chain links TRBV10-3 with TRBJ1-5; no clear D. Germline V gene data show CDR1 as ENHRY and CDR2 as SYGVKD. The CDR3 consists of 16 residues. The CDR3 loop reads CASSTDYRYSNQPQHF. CDR3 nucleotides: TGTGCCAGCAGTACAGACTACAGATATAGCAATCAGCCCCAGCATTTT.

The table lists this clone with a few counts. DNA of the CDR3: TGTGCCTGGGTGACCTGGAACACTGAAGCTTTCTTT. Protein sequence: CAWVTWNTEAFF. The J gene is TRBJ1-1, the V gene TRBV30; D unclear. Trimming took off 5 bases at V and 1 base at J, with 8 bases between the two ends. Germline V gene lookup returns CDR1 GTSNPN and CDR2 SVGIG (reference sequence). This CDR3 region has 12 residues.

V is TRBV9 and J is TRBJ2-2; 10 nucleotides align to TRBD1. V was pared by 3 bases and J by 6 bases, with 8 bases of the junction left unmatched. The CDR3 contains 16 residues. Germline-derived CDR1 and CDR2 are SGDLS and YYNGEE. Written as DNA, the CDR3 is TGTGCCAGCAGCGGAGGGGGACAGGGGCGTCCCGGGGAGCTGTTTTTT. Protein product: CASSGGGQGRPGELFF.

Note on this clone: This sample includes further DNA sequences coding for the same CDR3. The CDR3: CAIRPGGSNTEAFF. The DNA of the CDR3 is TGTGCCATCAGGCCAGGGGGGTCAAACACTGAAGCTTTCTTT. The chain carries TRBV10-3 and TRBJ1-1, with TRBD1 identical over 7 bases. Germline CDR1 is ENHRY and CDR2 is SYGVKD. The CDR3 runs 14 residues. With 6 bases clipped from V and 2 bases from J, the junction kept 6 bases outside the gene matches.

Comments on this clone: Other nucleotide sequences from this sample produce the same CDR3. The rearrangement links TRBV5-4 to TRBJ1-6, with D hard to call. V lost 0 bases to trimming and J lost 4 bases, with 8 bases between them. Germline V CDR1 and CDR2: SGHNT, YYREEE (reference sequence). This CDR3 comprises 15 residues. The CDR3 reads CASSLGGGYNSPLHF. The DNA of the CDR3 is TGTGCCAGCAGCTTGGGGGGAGGGTATAATTCACCCCTCCACTTT.

In nucleotides, the CDR3 is TGCGCCAGCAGTGATTCGCAGGGGCGCACAGATACGCAGTATTTT. Its protein is CASSDSQGRTDTQYF. V gene TRBV10-2 combines with J gene TRBJ2-3; maybe TRBD1 (6 bases). Germline loops: CDR1 WSHSY, CDR2 SAAADI. The CDR3 runs 15 residues. Deletions cut 3 bases from V and 1 base from J, with 11 bases between.

On this clone itself: This sample also contains other DNA sequences that code for the same CDR3. This chain links TRBV7-9 with TRBJ1-1; TRBD1 matches 7 bases. The V segment lost 5 bases and the J segment 0 bases; nucleotides outside the gene matches: 6. CDR1 and CDR2 from the germline V gene are SEHNR and FQNEAQ (reference sequence). The CDR3 runs 15 residues. The CDR3 is CASSPRQGLNTEAFF. The CDR3 DNA reads TGTGCCAGCAGCCCAAGACAGGGCTTGAACACTGAAGCTTTCTTT.

Turning to this clone: This same CDR3 is encoded by further DNA sequences in the sample. The CDR3 spells CASSLTGNYGYTF. The CDR3 DNA follows: TGTGCCAGCAGCCTGACAGGGAACTATGGCTACACCTTC. V gene TRBV6-5 combines with J gene TRBJ1-2; 7 bases line up with TRBD1. Germline trimming cut 6 bases from V and 2 bases from J; bases unmatched to any gene: 3. This CDR3 region has 13 residues. CDR1 MNHEY and CDR2 SVGAGI come from the germline V gene.

This sequence joins TRBV6-1 and TRBJ1-3; D is possibly TRBD1 (5 bases). Germline V CDR1 and CDR2: MNHNS, SASEGT. The V and J ends lost 7 bases and 0 bases respectively, with 13 bases between them. The CDR3 covers 15 residues. The CDR3 DNA reads as TGTGCCAGCATTGGGGGGGATCTCTCTGGAAACACCATATATTTT. This translates into CASIGGDLSGNTIYF.

This chain's CDR3 is CASSLEGVWGAGGVTEAFF. CDR3 sequence (DNA): TGTGCCAGCAGCTTAGAGGGTGTTTGGGGGGCAGGGGGCGTCACTGAAGCTTTCTTT. The V and J genes are TRBV7-9 and TRBJ1-1, with 8 positions matching TRBD1. V lost 1 base and J lost 4; bases outside the gene matches: 17. Germline loops: CDR1 SEHNR, CDR2 FQNEAQ (reference sequence). This CDR3 has 19 amino acids.

The chain uses TRBV2 and TRBJ1-5; D remains ambiguous. Germline V gives CDR1 SNHLY, CDR2 FYNNEI. Deletions cut 5 bases from V and 8 bases from J, with 22 bases between. CDR3 length: 16 amino acids. CDR3 DNA: TGTGCCAGCAGTCCACGTGTGGTCAGCTATTTGGAGCCCCAGCATTTT. It encodes CASSPRVVSYLEPQHF.

As for this clone: The sample contains more than one DNA sequence encoding this CDR3. The rearrangement links TRBV29-1 to TRBJ2-5; D ambiguous. Germline CDR1 SQVTM, CDR2 ANQGSEA. The length of the CDR3 is 10 residues. Trimming pared 4 bases from V and 5 bases from J, leaving 5 bases between. The chain's CDR3 is CSVGVETQYF. The CDR3 region has the DNA TGCAGCGTTGGAGTTGAGACCCAGTACTTC.

J is TRBJ2-7 and V is TRBV2, with D perhaps TRBD2 (5 bases). V gave up 3 bases and J gave up 3 bases, with 27 bases separating them. This CDR3 region has 19 residues. Germline CDR1 SNHLY, CDR2 FYNNEI. Here the CDR3 DNA reads TGTGCCAGCAGTGATAAAGAGGGTGGGGTATTGGGTGGCTTCTACGAGCAGTACTTC. This codes for CASSDKEGGVLGGFYEQYF.

The V gene is TRBV7-9, the J gene TRBJ2-1, with D perhaps TRBD1 (6 bases). The V and J ends lost 5 bases and 2 bases respectively, with 16 bases between them. The V gene's germline CDR1 is SEHNR and CDR2 FQNEAQ (reference sequence). This CDR3 spans 16 amino acids. DNA for the CDR3: TGTGCCAGCAGCCCTGCAGCCAGGGGAACCTACAATGAGCAGTTCTTC. Translation gives CASSPAARGTYNEQFF.

CDR3: CASGLANLLAGPNEQFF. The CDR3 coding sequence is TGTGCTAGTGGTTTGGCCAACCTATTAGCGGGGCCAAATGAGCAGTTCTTC. The rearrangement uses TRBV12-5 and TRBJ2-1; 8 bases match TRBD2. V shed 1 base and J 7 bases; nucleotides not matched to a gene: 12. Germline CDR1 reads LGHNT; CDR2 reads FRNRAP. The length of the CDR3 is 17 residues. Combining the CDR3 with reference TRBV12-5 and TRBJ2-1 gives the whole variable domain DARVTQTPRHKVTEMGQEVTMRCQPILGHNTVFWYRQTMMQGLELLAYFRNRAPLDDSGMPKDRFSAEMPDATLATLKIQPSEPRDSAVYFCASGLANLLAGPNEQFFGPGTRLTVL.

This rearrangement joins TRBV2 to TRBJ2-1, with D tentatively TRBD1 or TRBD2 (5 bases each). Per the germline V gene, CDR1 is SNHLY and CDR2 is FYNNEI. This CDR3 has 15 residues. The germline V and J ends were trimmed by 4 bases and 7 bases, with 17 bases remaining between them. CDR3 coding DNA: TGTGCCAGCAGTGCTTCTCGGGGCGGTTTAAATGAGCAGTTCTTC. It yields the protein CASSASRGGLNEQFF.

This sequence joins TRBV6-5 and TRBJ1-5; the match to TRBD1 covers 7 bases. The CDR3 loop spans 14 amino acids. Trimming cost V 6 bases and J 6 bases; bases outside gene matches: 8. Germline V gene data show CDR1 as MNHEY and CDR2 as SVGAGI. CDR3 loop: CASSTRGAVQPQHF. CDR3 in DNA: TGTGCCAGCAGCACCAGGGGGGCGGTTCAGCCCCAGCATTTT.

This clone was counted once. The V and J genes are TRBV6-1 and TRBJ2-2; 7 bases agree with TRBD1. The CDR3 totals 15 residues. Germline CDR1 MNHNS, CDR2 SASEGT. Trimming at V came to 0 bases and at J to 5 bases, leaving 3 bases not matched to a gene. The CDR3 sequence is CASSEARGSTGELFF. CDR3 sequence (DNA): TGTGCCAGCAGTGAAGCCAGGGGGTCGACCGGGGAGCTGTTTTTT.

The chain joins TRBV6-6 to TRBJ1-4; 8 bases fit TRBD1. The ends lost 6 bases at V and 8 bases at J; junction bases unmatched: 8. The CDR3 loop spans 14 amino acids. Per germline, CDR1 MNHNY and CDR2 SVGAGI (reference sequence). The CDR3 DNA follows: TGTGCCAGCAGAGCAGGGGGCGGTGGGGAAAAACTGTTTTTT. Protein product: CASRAGGGGEKLFF.

The V call is TRBV5-4, the J call TRBJ2-5, with TRBD2 matching 7 bases. V was clipped by 4 bases and J by 5 bases; unmatched bases: 14. The length of the CDR3 is 16 residues. Germline CDR1 SGHNT, CDR2 YYREEE (reference sequence). The CDR3 reads CASSPLVKGRAETQYF. CDR3 bases: TGTGCCAGCAGCCCCCTAGTGAAGGGGAGGGCGGAGACCCAGTACTTC.

The chain couples TRBV7-2 to TRBJ2-1; possible D gene TRBD2, 6 bases. This CDR3 is 13 amino acids long. With 5 bases removed from V and 10 bases from J, the gap between germline ends came to 15 bases. From germline, CDR1 is SGHTA and CDR2 FQGNSA. DNA for the CDR3: TGTGCCAGCAGCCTCGGGACTCCTGACGAGCAGTTCTTC. It yields the protein CASSLGTPDEQFF. The variable domain in full, completed from reference TRBV7-2 and TRBJ2-1, reads GAGVSQSPSNKVTEKGKDVELRCDPISGHTALYWYRQSLGQGLEFLIYFQGNSAPDKSGLPSDRFSAERTGGSVSTLTIQRTQQEDSAVYLCASSLGTPDEQFFGPGTRLTVL.

Regarding this clone: Other nucleotide sequences in the sample specify the same CDR3. The chain uses TRBV6-6 and TRBJ2-7; D could derive from TRBD1 or TRBD2 (5 bases each). In germline, CDR1 is MNHNY, CDR2 SVGAGI (reference sequence). V was cut by 2 bases and J by 0 bases, with 8 bases left in between. The CDR3 covers 14 residues. This CDR3 is CASSYLGTSYEQYF. DNA for the CDR3: TGTGCCAGCAGTTACCTGGGGACCTCCTACGAGCAGTACTTC.

This chain links TRBV5-6 with TRBJ1-3, with D perhaps matching TRBD1 (5 bases). CDR1 and CDR2 (germline): SGHDT, YYEEEE. There are 14 residues in the CDR3. V dropped 4 bases and J dropped 5 bases, with 13 bases sitting between them. The CDR3 protein is CASSRGKGRNTIYF. CDR3 in DNA: TGTGCCAGCAGCCGTGGAAAGGGACGAAACACCATATATTTT.

The chain carries TRBV10-3 and TRBJ1-1; weak D call: TRBD1 (6 bases). The germline gives CDR1 ENHRY, CDR2 SYGVKD. V was trimmed by 10 bases and J by 0 bases, leaving 12 bases between them. There are 13 residues in the CDR3. The CDR3 loop reads CATTTGMNTEAFF. The CDR3 DNA is TGTGCCACCACGACAGGAATGAACACTGAAGCTTTCTTT.